One sample yielded the 16 T cell receptor beta chains listed below, sequenced in a study of blood T cells in healthy people across ages. The authors ran a second PCR of roughly 6 to 12 cycles using a sample-barcoded 5' primer and a J-beta primer mix. Each CDR3 protein gets one entry after TCRdb re-called the 5' RACE reads with MiXCR. In the table there are about 1 million distinct CDR3 sequences, around 27% of which are singletons. A further study also used this sample, focusing on T cells of mothers and their children.

The sample was blood. The receptor set was obtained from a girl aged 2 to 10 in good health.

This clonotype was counted between two and nine times. J is TRBJ1-1 and V is TRBV29-1; D unclear. Looked up from germline, CDR1 is SQVTM and CDR2 is ANQGSEA. This CDR3 is 10 amino acids long. V was shortened by 5 bases and J by 11 bases, with 12 bases between the two germline ends. The CDR3 nucleotides are TGCAGCGTTCGTAGGGTTAGGGCTTTCTTT. Its translation is CSVRRVRAFF.

This clonotype was found many times. The V gene is TRBV7-2, the J gene TRBJ2-7; D is ambiguous. The CDR3 runs to 13 residues. The V end was cut by 3 bases, the J end by 0 bases, with 6 bases between. Per germline, CDR1 SGHTA and CDR2 FQGNSA. The DNA for the CDR3 is TGTGCCAGCAGCTTCGAATCCTCCTACGAGCAGTACTTC. This translates into CASSFESSYEQYF.

The J gene is TRBJ2-2, the V gene TRBV6-2 or TRBV6-3; 11 nucleotides align to TRBD2. V gave up 2 bases and J gave up 6 bases; unmatched junction bases: 14. The CDR3 length is 19 residues. CDR1 MNHEY and CDR2 SVGEGT come from the germline V gene. DNA for the CDR3: TGTGCCAGCAGTTACATCCGCCTAGCGGGGGGTCCCCCCCCCGGGGAGCTGTTTTTT. Translation gives CASSYIRLAGGPPPGELFF.

V gene TRBV7-2 combines with J gene TRBJ2-1, with TRBD1 matching over 10 bases. V lost 7 bases and J lost 4; bases outside the gene matches: 7. CDR1 SGHTA and CDR2 FQGNSA come from the germline V gene. The CDR3 runs 15 residues. DNA of the CDR3: TGTGCCAGCACCAAAACGGGACAGGGGTACAATGAGCAGTTCTTC. Translation: CASTKTGQGYNEQFF.

The V call is TRBV6-2 or TRBV6-3, the J call TRBJ2-7; D unresolved. Per germline, CDR1 MNHEY and CDR2 SVGEGT. This CDR3 comprises 13 residues. Trimming removed 0 bases from V and 2 bases from J, with 5 bases in between. The chain's CDR3 is CASSYSPAYEQYF. The CDR3 bases are TGTGCCAGCAGTTACTCCCCAGCCTACGAGCAGTACTTC.

This clonotype showed up many times. The chain has TRBV28 and TRBJ2-7, with D possibly TRBD2 on 5 matching bases. V was shortened by 3 bases and J by 6 bases, with 9 bases between the two germline ends. CDR1 is MDHEN, CDR2 SYDVKM, per germline. CDR3 length: 12 amino acids. CDR3 region: CASSFPGGEQYF. The CDR3 DNA reads as TGTGCCAGCAGTTTTCCAGGAGGCGAGCAGTACTTC.

This chain uses TRBV12-3 or TRBV12-4 with TRBJ2-3; D might be TRBD1 (5 bases). V gave up 5 bases and J gave up 3 bases, with 9 bases separating them. The CDR3 length is 13 residues. DNA for the CDR3: TGTGCCAGCAGTCAACACAGGACAGATACGCAGTATTTT. This codes for CASSQHRTDTQYF.

The chain joins TRBV6-1 to TRBJ2-7; D is uncertain. CDR1 MNHNS and CDR2 SASEGT come from the germline V gene. The CDR3 consists of 11 residues. V was pared by 2 bases and J by 5 bases, with 4 bases between. CDR3: CASSELDEQYF. DNA of the CDR3: TGTGCCAGCAGTGAATTAGACGAGCAGTACTTC.

The V and J genes are TRBV29-1 and TRBJ2-5; 8 bases are shared with TRBD2. The germline V gene encodes CDR1 SQVTM and CDR2 ANQGSEA. This CDR3 has 13 residues. V lost 7 bases, J lost 3 bases, and 7 bases stayed unmatched. The CDR3 DNA reads as TGCAGCGGGAGGTTAGCGGGAAAAGAGACCCAGTACTTC. Its protein product is CSGRLAGKETQYF.

This clonotype was detected a few times. The chain joins TRBV4-1 to TRBJ2-1; maybe TRBD2 (5 bases). Germline V gives CDR1 MGHRA, CDR2 YSYEKL. The CDR3 spans 15 residues. The germline V and J ends were trimmed by 0 bases and 7 bases, with 13 bases remaining between them. The CDR3 protein is CASSQEAGSPNEQFF. The CDR3 DNA sequence: TGCGCCAGCAGCCAAGAGGCGGGTAGCCCGAATGAGCAGTTCTTC.

J is TRBJ2-3 and V is TRBV9, with 7 bases aligning to TRBD2. The CDR3 runs 17 residues. The germline gives CDR1 SGDLS, CDR2 YYNGEE. V trimming: 4 bases; J trimming: 1 base; junction bases outside the gene matches: 12. This CDR3 is CASSLAAVAGGTDTQYF. CDR3 DNA: TGTGCCAGCAGCCTCGCTGCCGTGGCGGGAGGCACAGATACGCAGTATTTT.

This clonotype was seen a handful of times. The V gene is TRBV12-3 or TRBV12-4, the J gene TRBJ1-1; the D is unclear. The CDR3 runs 16 residues. Trimming stripped 3 bases from V and 4 bases from J, with 18 bases between. DNA for the CDR3: TGTGCCAGCAGTTTGGGGATTAACAATGGGGTCACTGAAGCTTTCTTT. Translated, it gives CASSLGINNGVTEAFF.

The genes are TRBV4-1 and TRBJ1-1; D unclear. Trimming shortened V by 3 bases and J by 2 bases, and 13 bases separated the two germline ends. Germline V gene sequence: CDR1 MGHRA, CDR2 YSYEKL. There are 15 residues in the CDR3. CDR3 bases: TGCGCCAGCAGCCACGGTATGACTGACAACACTGAAGCTTTCTTT. It translates to CASSHGMTDNTEAFF.

This clonotype was recorded a few times. The J gene is TRBJ2-6, the V gene TRBV11-2; perhaps TRBD2 as D (6 bases). Germline V lookup: CDR1 SGHAT, CDR2 FQNNGV. The CDR3 has 15 amino acids. The V end lost 5 bases, the J end lost 3 bases, and 11 bases lay between the germline ends. As DNA, the CDR3 is TGTGCCAGCAGCGCGGAGGGGCTTGGGGCCAACGTCCTGACTTTC. The encoded protein is CASSAEGLGANVLTF.

In its sample, this clonotype was seen a few times. The V call is TRBV18, the J call TRBJ2-1; tentative D call: TRBD2 (6 bases). This CDR3 contains 11 residues. In germline, CDR1 is KGHSH, CDR2 LQKENI. Trimming removed 8 bases from V and 13 bases from J, with 15 bases in between. CDR3 coding DNA: TGTGCCAGCGGGCGGGACCAAGTACAGTTCTTC. Amino acid sequence: CASGRDQVQFF.

This clonotype has only a few counts. The junction and the germline gene differ at one end; a read error may be behind it. The chain has TRBV7-2 and TRBJ2-3, with unresolved D. The CDR3 extends over 16 amino acids. Germline assignment: CDR1 SGHTA and CDR2 FQGNSA. The CDR3 sequence is CASSLGGDPSTDTQYF. CDR3 sequence (DNA): TGTGCCAGTAGCTTAGGTGGGGATCCTAGCACAGATACGCAGTATTTT. Full variable domain (outside the CDR3, taken from reference TRBV7-2 and TRBJ2-3): GAGVSQSPSNKVTEKGKDVELRCDPISGHTALYWYRQSLGQGLEFLIYFQGNSAPDKSGLPSDRFSAERTGGSVSTLTIQRTQQEDSAVYLCASSLGGDPSTDTQYFGPGTRLTVL.